The next 5 T cell receptor beta chains were all read from a single sample in a study of cytomegalovirus exposure and HLA in healthy donors (dated by TCRdb to about 2017). Libraries came from the immunoSEQ multiplex PCR assay. For the multiplex PCR, a mixture combining 60 forward primers for TCR Vbeta segments and 13 reverse primers for TCR Jbeta segments was used. The source is immuneACCESS, and TCRdb retained only in-frame sequences with V and J called. Part of the clones is not carried over; for the studies checked, unresolved V genes explain less than half of this, and the remainder is unexplained. This sample holds roughly 110,000 clones; around 77% were observed only once. The top ten clonotypes cover approximately 4.2% of the sample. Sequenced material: PBMCs. The receptor source for this set is a male donor in good health and CMV-seronegative.

The sample holds one count of this clone. The chain employs TRBV6-5 and TRBJ2-5; TRBD1 matches 8 bases. TRBJ2-7 explains the end of the DNA better; the J call may be wrong. Germline lookup yields CDR1 MNHEY and CDR2 SVGAGI. The CDR3 has 15 residues. The CDR3 DNA sequence: TGTGCCACCACCCAGACAGGGGTTGGGTCCTACGAGCAGTACTTC. As protein: CATTQTGVGSYEQYF.

The chain couples TRBV27 to TRBJ2-1; weak D call: TRBD2 (5 bases). Looked up from germline, CDR1 is MNHEY and CDR2 is SMNVEV (reference sequence). CDR3 size: 12 residues. The V end lost 6 bases, the J end lost 7 bases, and 10 bases lay between the germline ends. CDR3 region: CASSHPGNEQFF. The CDR3 DNA reads TGTGCCAGCAGCCACCCGGGGAATGAGCAGTTCTTC.

The V gene is TRBV29-1, the J gene TRBJ1-2, with TRBD1 identical over 8 bases. The CDR3 consists of 14 residues. CDR1 and CDR2 from the germline V gene are SQVTM and ANQGSEA. Germline trimming cut 1 base from V and 8 bases from J; bases unmatched to any gene: 9. The CDR3 sequence is CSVEVGQGARGYTF. The CDR3 DNA is TGCAGCGTTGAAGTAGGACAGGGTGCGCGGGGCTACACCTTC.

The chain couples TRBV11-2 to TRBJ1-2; 9 bases match TRBD1. V shed 4 bases, J shed 7 bases, and the junction held 10 bases outside the gene matches. This CDR3 has 15 amino acids. Per the germline V gene, CDR1 is SGHAT and CDR2 is FQNNGV. CDR3 sequence (DNA): TGTGCCAGCAGCTCTACGACAGGGGGGTTCGGTGGCTACACCTTC. Protein: CASSSTTGGFGGYTF.

The V gene is TRBV29-1, the J gene TRBJ1-1; TRBD1 is a possible D gene (6 bases). CDR3 length: 13 residues. V gave up 7 bases and J gave up 0 bases, with 12 bases separating them. The germline V gene has CDR1 SQVTM and CDR2 ANQGSEA. CDR3 sequence: CSGSGHLNTEAFF. The CDR3 DNA reads TGCAGCGGATCGGGACATTTGAACACTGAAGCTTTCTTT. Filled out from reference TRBV29-1 and TRBJ1-1, the complete variable domain reads SAVISQKPSRDICQRGTSLTIQCQVDSQVTMMFWYRQQPGQSLTLIATANQGSEATYESGFVIDKFPISRPNLTFSTLTVSNMSPEDSSIYLCSGSGHLNTEAFFGQGTRLTVV.